The 15 T cell receptor beta chains in this list originate from one sample, sequenced in a study of Graves' ophthalmopathy and Graves' hyperthyroidism. The study amplified TCR beta CDR3 regions using RNA transcripts. The workflow started with a first-round RT-PCR run with HTBI primers and then moved on to a second-round multiplex PCR. TCRdb re-derived calls from the multiplex PCR reads in MiXCR, one entry per CDR3 protein. The table shows 740,000 or so distinct CDR3 sequences, with around 40% occurring only once. The sequenced sample consisted of peripheral blood. Receptors were obtained from an adult man with Graves' ophthalmopathy.

This clonotype occurred a few times. This chain links TRBV12-3 or TRBV12-4 with TRBJ2-6; TRBD1 matches at 7 bases. CDR3 size: 16 residues. J lost 0 bases, V lost 7 bases, and 6 bases had no gene match. The CDR3 bases are TGTGCCAGCATATCCAGGGGGACCTCTGGGGCCAACGTCCTGACTTTC. Its protein is CASISRGTSGANVLTF.

There are a few counts of this clonotype. The chain joins TRBV20-1 to TRBJ1-6; no firm D call. CDR1 and CDR2 (germline): DFQATT, SNEGSKA (reference sequence). Trimming left V 0 bases short and J 8 bases short, with 14 bases between. The CDR3 contains 15 residues. CDR3 coding DNA: TGCAGTGCTAGAGATCTAGGCCCTTGGGATTCACCCCTCCACTTT. Protein product: CSARDLGPWDSPLHF.

Remarks on this clonotype: The conserved final phenylalanine or tryptophan is absent from the CDR3, which likely points to a read error. The chain is built from TRBV2 and TRBJ2-7, with D hard to call. CDR1 is SNHLY, CDR2 FYNNEI, per germline. This CDR3 is 10 amino acids long. The V gene lost 6 bases and the J gene lost 3 bases, with 3 bases spanning the gap. Here the CDR3 DNA reads TGTGCCAGCAGAGGCTACGAGCAGTACCTC. It specifies CASRGYEQYL.

This clonotype was picked up a small number of times. The chain is built from TRBV2 and TRBJ1-3; D is unclear. This CDR3 has 13 amino acids. Per the germline V gene, CDR1 is SNHLY and CDR2 is FYNNEI. Trimming removed 6 bases at V and 4 bases at J, with 10 bases between. The CDR3 here is CASSSSKGNTIYF. In nucleotides, the CDR3 is TGTGCCAGCAGCAGCTCTAAGGGAAACACCATATATTTT.

In its sample, this clonotype was seen a few times. The chain uses TRBV11-2 and TRBJ2-7, with TRBD2 identical over 7 bases. Looked up from germline, CDR1 is SGHAT and CDR2 is FQNNGV. J was trimmed by 2 bases and V by 3 bases; bases with no gene match: 4. CDR3 length: 14 residues. The CDR3 reads CASSLEGTTYEQYF. The CDR3 DNA follows: TGTGCCAGCAGCTTGGAAGGGACTACCTACGAGCAGTACTTC.

With respect to this clonotype: The junction shows a germline mismatch at one end, possibly a read error. The CDR3 sequence: CPSSLATNRDYPYEQYF. CDR3 DNA: TGCCCCAGCAGCTTGGCAACAAACCGGGACTACCCCTACGAGCAGTACTTC. This chain joins TRBV5-1 and TRBJ2-7; TRBD2 matches 7 bases. This CDR3 is 17 amino acids long. CDR1 and CDR2 (germline): SGHRS, YFSETQ.

The chain couples TRBV10-3 to TRBJ1-6; 9 nucleotides match TRBD1. This CDR3 region has 16 residues. Germline V lookup: CDR1 ENHRY, CDR2 SYGVKD. V shed 10 bases, J shed 8 bases, and the junction held 15 bases outside the gene matches. This chain's CDR3 is CASGTASRDRDSPLHF. CDR3 nucleotides: TGTGCCAGCGGGACAGCTTCCCGGGACAGGGATTCACCCCTCCACTTT.

J is TRBJ1-2 and V is TRBV2; possibly TRBD1 for D (5 bases). CDR1 is SNHLY and CDR2 is FYNNEI in the germline V gene. V shed 11 bases and J shed 0 bases, with 19 bases lying between them. The CDR3 is 15 amino acids. The CDR3 DNA follows: TGTGCCTGTTTTGGGGGAGGTCGGTCTAACTATGGCTACACCTTC. Its translation is CACFGGGRSNYGYTF.

This clonotype was recorded many times. The V and J genes are TRBV7-9 and TRBJ1-1; D remains unclear. The germline V and J ends were trimmed by 8 bases and 8 bases, with 12 bases remaining between them. The CDR3 runs 11 residues. CDR1 and CDR2 from the germline V gene are SEHNR and FQNEAQ (reference sequence). The CDR3 loop reads CASLGREEAFF. The CDR3 DNA reads TGTGCCAGCCTCGGGAGGGAAGAAGCTTTCTTT.

This clonotype has ten or more counts. The rearrangement joins TRBV11-2 to TRBJ2-6, with 9 bases that match TRBD1. Germline V gene sequence: CDR1 SGHAT, CDR2 FQNNGV. CDR3 length: 16 amino acids. The V gene end was trimmed by 5 bases and the J gene end by 2 bases; junction bases not matched to a gene: 4. CDR3 DNA sequence: TGTGCCAGCAGCCCGTGGACAGGGGCTGGGGCCAACGTCCTGACTTTC. As protein: CASSPWTGAGANVLTF. The full variable domain, with the rest looked up from reference TRBV11-2 and TRBJ2-6, is EAGVAQSPRYKIIEKRQSVAFWCNPISGHATLYWYQQILGQGPKLLIQFQNNGVVDDSQLPKDRFSAERLKGVDSTLKIQPAKLEDSAVYLCASSPWTGAGANVLTFGAGSRLTVL.

This chain connects TRBV15 to TRBJ2-5, with TRBD2 identical over 7 bases. This CDR3 spans 15 amino acids. The germline V gene encodes CDR1 LNHNV and CDR2 YYDKDF (reference sequence). V lost 1 base to trimming and J lost 4 bases; unmatched junction nucleotides: 6. The CDR3 sequence: CATSRGSGGGETQYF. Here the CDR3 DNA reads TGTGCCACCAGCAGAGGCTCTGGGGGGGGAGAGACCCAGTACTTC.

The sample holds many counts of this clonotype. This chain joins TRBV20-1 and TRBJ2-7; 11 bases fit TRBD2. The germline gives CDR1 DFQATT, CDR2 SNEGSKA (reference sequence). This CDR3 region has 14 residues. V shed 6 bases, J shed 4 bases, and the junction held 8 bases outside the gene matches. The CDR3 here is CSARGTSGLYEQYF. Written as DNA, the CDR3 is TGCAGTGCACGGGGGACTAGCGGCCTATACGAGCAGTACTTC.

This clonotype was seen once. Given a much more abundant clone one base away, this may be a read error. This chain joins TRBV19 and TRBJ1-1, with 7 bases fitting TRBD1. The CDR3 loop spans 16 amino acids. Germline lookup yields CDR1 LNHDA and CDR2 SQIVND (reference sequence). The chain's CDR3 is CASSPRTGTLGTETFF. CDR3 DNA: TGTGCCAGTAGTCCTCGGACAGGTACCCTGGGCACTGAAACTTTCTTT.

This chain uses TRBV29-1 with TRBJ2-3, with 9 bases matching TRBD1. The germline gives CDR1 SQVTM, CDR2 ANQGSEA. Germline trimming cut 7 bases from V and 0 bases from J; bases unmatched to any gene: 5. The CDR3 loop spans 14 amino acids. The CDR3: CSGTGTGSTDTQYF. The CDR3 DNA is TGCAGCGGGACCGGGACAGGGAGCACAGATACGCAGTATTTT.

As regards this clonotype: One end of the junction varies from germline; a read error may be responsible. The chain couples TRBV24-1 to TRBJ1-2; D gene unclear. This CDR3 comprises 15 residues. From germline, CDR1 is KGHDR and CDR2 SFDVKD. The chain's CDR3 is CASSYSQLTNYGYTF. The CDR3 bases are TGTGCCAGCAGTTACTCTCAGCTAACCAACTATGGCTACACCTTC.